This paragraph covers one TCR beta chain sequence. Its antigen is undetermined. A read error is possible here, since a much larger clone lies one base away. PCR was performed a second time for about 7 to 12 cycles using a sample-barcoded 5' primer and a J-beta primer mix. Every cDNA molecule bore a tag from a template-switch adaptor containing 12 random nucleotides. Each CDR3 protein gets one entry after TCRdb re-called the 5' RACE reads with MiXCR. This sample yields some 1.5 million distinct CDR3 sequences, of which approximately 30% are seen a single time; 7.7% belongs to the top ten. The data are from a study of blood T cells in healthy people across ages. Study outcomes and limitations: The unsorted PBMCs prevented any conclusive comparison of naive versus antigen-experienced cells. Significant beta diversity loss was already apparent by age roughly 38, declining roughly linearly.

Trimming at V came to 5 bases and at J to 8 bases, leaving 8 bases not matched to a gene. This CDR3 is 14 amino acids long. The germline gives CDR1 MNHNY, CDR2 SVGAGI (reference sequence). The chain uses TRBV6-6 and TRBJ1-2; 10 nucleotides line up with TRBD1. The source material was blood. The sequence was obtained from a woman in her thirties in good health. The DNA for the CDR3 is TGTGCCAGCAGTCAGCGGGACAGGGGAACGGGCTACACCTTC. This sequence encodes CASSQRDRGTGYTF.